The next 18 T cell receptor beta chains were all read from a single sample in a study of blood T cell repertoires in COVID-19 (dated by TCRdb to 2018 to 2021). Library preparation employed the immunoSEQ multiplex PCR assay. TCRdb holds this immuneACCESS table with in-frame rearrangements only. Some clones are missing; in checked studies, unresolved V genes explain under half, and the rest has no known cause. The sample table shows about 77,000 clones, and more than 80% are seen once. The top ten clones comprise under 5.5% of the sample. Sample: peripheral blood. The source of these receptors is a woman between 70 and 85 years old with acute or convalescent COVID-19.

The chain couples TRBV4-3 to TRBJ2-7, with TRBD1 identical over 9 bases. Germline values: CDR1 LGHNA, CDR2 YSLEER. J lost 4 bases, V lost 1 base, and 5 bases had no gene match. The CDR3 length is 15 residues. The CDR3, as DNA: TGCGCCAGCAGCCAAGTCGAGGGACAGGGATACGAGCAGTACTTC. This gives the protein CASSQVEGQGYEQYF.

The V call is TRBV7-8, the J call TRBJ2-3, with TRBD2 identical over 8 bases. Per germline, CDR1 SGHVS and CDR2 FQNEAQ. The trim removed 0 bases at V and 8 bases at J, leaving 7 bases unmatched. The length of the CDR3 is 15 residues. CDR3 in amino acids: CASSLAEPRGGTQYF. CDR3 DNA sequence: TGTGCCAGCAGCTTAGCCGAGCCCCGGGGGGGTACGCAGTATTTT.

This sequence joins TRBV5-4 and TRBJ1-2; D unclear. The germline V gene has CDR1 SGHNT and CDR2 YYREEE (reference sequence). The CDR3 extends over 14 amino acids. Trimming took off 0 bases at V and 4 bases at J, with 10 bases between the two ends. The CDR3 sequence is CASSLVGVRYGYTF. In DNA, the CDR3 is TGTGCCAGCAGCTTGGTGGGAGTGCGCTATGGCTACACCTTC.

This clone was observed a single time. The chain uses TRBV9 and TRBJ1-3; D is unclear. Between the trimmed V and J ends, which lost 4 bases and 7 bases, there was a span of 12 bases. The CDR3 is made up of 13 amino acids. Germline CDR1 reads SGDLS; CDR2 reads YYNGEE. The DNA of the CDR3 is TGTGCCAGCAGCTTACACCCGGGGAACACCATATATTTT. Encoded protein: CASSLHPGNTIYF.

The CDR3 is CASSEGYGYTF. The CDR3 DNA sequence: TGTGCCAGCAGTGAGGGCTATGGCTACACCTTC. This chain links TRBV6-6 with TRBJ1-2; no reliable D call. The ends were cut back, 5 bases at V and 4 bases at J, with 5 bases in the middle. Germline V lookup: CDR1 MNHNY, CDR2 SVGAGI (reference sequence). This CDR3 is built from 11 residues.

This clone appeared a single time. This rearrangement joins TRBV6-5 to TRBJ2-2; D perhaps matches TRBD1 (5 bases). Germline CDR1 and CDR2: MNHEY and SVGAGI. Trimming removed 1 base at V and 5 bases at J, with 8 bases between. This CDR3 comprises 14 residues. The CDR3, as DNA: TGTGCCAGCAGTTACTTGGGGCAAACCGGGGAGCTGTTTTTT. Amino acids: CASSYLGQTGELFF.

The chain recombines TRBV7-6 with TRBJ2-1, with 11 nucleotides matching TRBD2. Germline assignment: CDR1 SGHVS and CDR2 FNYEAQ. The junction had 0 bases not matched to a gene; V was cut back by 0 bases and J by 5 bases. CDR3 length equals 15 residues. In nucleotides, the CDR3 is TGTGCCAGCAGCTTAGCACTAGCGGGGGACAATGAGCAGTTCTTC. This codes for CASSLALAGDNEQFF.

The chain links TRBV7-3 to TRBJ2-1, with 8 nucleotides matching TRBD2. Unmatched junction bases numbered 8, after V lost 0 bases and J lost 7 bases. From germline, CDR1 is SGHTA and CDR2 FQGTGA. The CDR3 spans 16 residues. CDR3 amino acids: CASSLTSGVVRNEQFF. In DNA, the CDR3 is TGTGCCAGCAGCTTAACTAGCGGGGTTGTTAGGAATGAGCAGTTCTTC. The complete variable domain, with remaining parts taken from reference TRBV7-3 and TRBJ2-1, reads GAGVSQTPSNKVTEKGKYVELRCDPISGHTALYWYRQSLGQGPEFLIYFQGTGAADDSGLPNDRFFAVRPEGSVSTLKIQRTERGDSAVYLCASSLTSGVVRNEQFFGPGTRLTVL.

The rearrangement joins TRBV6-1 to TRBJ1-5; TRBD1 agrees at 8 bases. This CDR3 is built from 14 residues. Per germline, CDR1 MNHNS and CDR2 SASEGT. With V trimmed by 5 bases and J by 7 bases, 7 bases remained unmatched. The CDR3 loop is CASSFRTGRQPQHF. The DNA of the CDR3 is TGTGCCAGCAGTTTTCGGACAGGGAGGCAGCCCCAGCATTTT.

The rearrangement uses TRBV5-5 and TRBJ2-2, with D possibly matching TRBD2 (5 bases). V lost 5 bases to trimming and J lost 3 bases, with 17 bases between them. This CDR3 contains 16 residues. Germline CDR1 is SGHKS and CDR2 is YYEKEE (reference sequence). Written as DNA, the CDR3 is TGTGCCAGCAGACTTCTCGGAGGCTGGGACACCGGGGAGCTGTTTTTT. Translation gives CASRLLGGWDTGELFF.

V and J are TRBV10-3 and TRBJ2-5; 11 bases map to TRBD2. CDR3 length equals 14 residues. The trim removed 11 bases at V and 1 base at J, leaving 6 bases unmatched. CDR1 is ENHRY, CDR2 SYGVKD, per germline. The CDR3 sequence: CAVRTSGPQETQYF. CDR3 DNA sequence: TGTGCCGTCCGGACTAGCGGGCCCCAAGAGACCCAGTACTTC.

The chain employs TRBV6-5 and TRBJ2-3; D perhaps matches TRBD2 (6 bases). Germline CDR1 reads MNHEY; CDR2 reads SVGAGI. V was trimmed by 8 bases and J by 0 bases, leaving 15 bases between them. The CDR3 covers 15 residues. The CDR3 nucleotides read TGTGCCAGCCAACCGCCGGGACTCAGCACAGATACGCAGTATTTT. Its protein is CASQPPGLSTDTQYF.

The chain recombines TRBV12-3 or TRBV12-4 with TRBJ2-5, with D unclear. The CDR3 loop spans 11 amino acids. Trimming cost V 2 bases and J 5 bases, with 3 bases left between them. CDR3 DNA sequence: TGTGCCAGCAGTTTACGGGAGACCCAGTACTTC. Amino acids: CASSLRETQYF.

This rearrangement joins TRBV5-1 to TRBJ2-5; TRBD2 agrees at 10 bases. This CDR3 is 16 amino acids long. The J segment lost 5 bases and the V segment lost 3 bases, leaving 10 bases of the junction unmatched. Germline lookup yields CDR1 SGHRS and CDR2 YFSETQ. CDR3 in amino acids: CASSSNSGGSFETQYF. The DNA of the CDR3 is TGCGCCAGCAGCTCGAATAGCGGGGGGTCCTTCGAGACCCAGTACTTC.

Written as DNA, the CDR3 is TGTGCCAGCAGTTCCGAAGGACAGTTCGGGGAGACCCAGTACTTC. This translates into CASSSEGQFGETQYF. The V gene is TRBV6-5, the J gene TRBJ2-5, with D tentatively TRBD1 (6 bases). Looked up from germline, CDR1 is MNHEY and CDR2 is SVGAGI. Trimming left V 4 bases short and J 5 bases short, with 17 bases between. The CDR3 sequence is 15 residues long.

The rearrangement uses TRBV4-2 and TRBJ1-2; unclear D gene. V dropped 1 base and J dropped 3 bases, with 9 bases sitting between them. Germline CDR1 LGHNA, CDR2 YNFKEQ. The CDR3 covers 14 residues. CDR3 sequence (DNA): TGTGCCAGCAGCCAAGGCAACACCTACTATGGCTACACCTTC. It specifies CASSQGNTYYGYTF.

CDR3 protein: CASSLAGGSYEQFF. The CDR3 DNA reads TGTGCCAGCAGTTTGGCGGGGGGCTCATACGAGCAGTTCTTC. The rearrangement joins TRBV27 to TRBJ2-1; 8 bases agree with TRBD2. This CDR3 has 14 residues. Germline trimming cut 3 bases from V and 10 bases from J; bases unmatched to any gene: 8. Germline CDR1 MNHEY, CDR2 SMNVEV (reference sequence).

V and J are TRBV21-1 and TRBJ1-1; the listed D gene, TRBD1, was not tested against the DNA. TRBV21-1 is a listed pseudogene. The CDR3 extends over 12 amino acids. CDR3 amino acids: CASATGAAEAFF. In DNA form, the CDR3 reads TGTGCCAGCGCCACAGGGGCGGCTGAAGCTTTCTTT.